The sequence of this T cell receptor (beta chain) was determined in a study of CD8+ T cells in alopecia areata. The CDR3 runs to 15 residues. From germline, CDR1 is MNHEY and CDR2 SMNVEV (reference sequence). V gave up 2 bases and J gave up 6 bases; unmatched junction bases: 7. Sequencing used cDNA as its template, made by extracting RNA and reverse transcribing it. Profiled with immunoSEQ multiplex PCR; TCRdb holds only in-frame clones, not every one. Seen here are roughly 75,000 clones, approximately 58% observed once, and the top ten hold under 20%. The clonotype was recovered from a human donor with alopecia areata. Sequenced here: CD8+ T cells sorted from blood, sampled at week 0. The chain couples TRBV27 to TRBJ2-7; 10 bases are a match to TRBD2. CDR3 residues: CASSLAAGLASEQYF. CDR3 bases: TGTGCCAGCAGTTTAGCGGCGGGACTAGCGTCCGAGCAGTACTTC.